These 13 T cell receptor beta chains were all obtained from the same sample, sequenced in a study of lymphopenia after photon versus proton radiotherapy (dated by TCRdb to between 2018 and 2021). The library was generated by the immunoSEQ multiplex PCR assay. TCRdb took over this immuneACCESS table, retaining in-frame rearrangements with V and J assigned. Such tables are incomplete; in checked studies, under half of the missing clones stem from an unresolved V gene, and the remainder is unexplained. This sample comprises roughly 42,000 clones, 85% of them detected only once. Together, the top ten hold over 2% of the sample. The sequencing here drew on peripheral blood, taken from a patient treated with photon-based radiotherapy. The receptors were sampled from a man aged 40-50 years with gastric cancer.

The V gene is TRBV18, the J gene TRBJ2-2; D is ambiguous. The germline gives CDR1 KGHSH, CDR2 LQKENI. V was pared by 4 bases and J by 4 bases, with 7 bases between. CDR3 length equals 13 residues. The CDR3, as DNA: TGTGCCAGCTCACAATCCAGCACCGGGGAGCTGTTTTTT. This codes for CASSQSSTGELFF. Based on the CDR3 plus reference TRBV18 and TRBJ2-2, the full variable domain is NAGVMQNPRHLVRRRGQEARLRCSPMKGHSHVYWYRQLPEEGLKFMVYLQKENIIDESGMPKERFSAEFPKEGPSILRIQQVVRGDSAAYFCASSQSSTGELFFGEGSRLTVL.

The V and J genes are TRBV12-5 and TRBJ2-4; D perhaps matches TRBD1 (5 bases). The CDR3 spans 12 residues. V shed 5 bases and J shed 6 bases, with 8 bases lying between them. Germline CDR1 reads LGHNT; CDR2 reads FRNRAP. The CDR3 loop reads CASGIDRNIQYF. The DNA of the CDR3 is TGTGCTAGTGGTATCGACAGAAACATTCAGTACTTC.

V gene TRBV11-2 combines with J gene TRBJ2-7; weak D call: TRBD1 (6 bases). This CDR3 has 14 amino acids. Trimming stripped 3 bases from V and 7 bases from J, with 16 bases between. The V gene's germline CDR1 is SGHAT and CDR2 FQNNGV. The CDR3 loop is CASSFTGTGEEQYF. The CDR3 bases are TGTGCCAGCAGCTTTACAGGGACGGGCGAGGAGCAGTACTTC.

The chain couples TRBV27 to TRBJ1-2; 9 nucleotides align to TRBD1. Per the germline V gene, CDR1 is MNHEY and CDR2 is SMNVEV (reference sequence). This CDR3 has 14 residues. V was clipped by 5 bases and J by 4 bases; unmatched bases: 5. The CDR3 region has the DNA TGTGCCAGCAGTACCGGGACAGGGTCCTATGGCTACACCTTC. Protein: CASSTGTGSYGYTF.

The chain uses TRBV6-5 and TRBJ1-3, with D uncertain. The CDR3 sequence is 15 residues long. V shed 3 bases and J shed 4 bases, with 13 bases lying between them. The germline V gene encodes CDR1 MNHEY and CDR2 SVGAGI. CDR3 DNA sequence: TGTGCCAGCAGTTATCAAGGGCCGGCCGGAAACACCATATATTTT. Encoded protein: CASSYQGPAGNTIYF.

The V gene is TRBV9, the J gene TRBJ1-1; tentatively, D is TRBD1 (5 bases). The V gene lost 0 bases and the J gene lost 6 bases, with 15 bases spanning the gap. This CDR3 is built from 15 residues. Germline assignment: CDR1 SGDLS and CDR2 YYNGEE. CDR3 nucleotides: TGTGCCAGCAGCGTAGCTACGGGCAGGGAGCCTGAAGCTTTCTTT. As protein: CASSVATGREPEAFF. The entire variable domain, with the rest obtained from reference TRBV9 and TRBJ1-1, is as follows: DSGVTQTPKHLITATGQRVTLRCSPRSGDLSVYWYQQSLDQGLQFLIQYYNGEERAKGNILERFSAQQFPDLHSELNLSSLELGDSALYFCASSVATGREPEAFFGQGTRLTVV.

V gene TRBV29-1 combines with J gene TRBJ1-5; D may be TRBD1 (5 bases). Germline lookup yields CDR1 SQVTM and CDR2 ANQGSEA. Trimming removed 5 bases from V and 0 bases from J, with 11 bases in between. The CDR3 length is 14 residues. The DNA for the CDR3 is TGCAGCGTTAAGTCAGGGAATAGCAATCAGCCCCAGCATTTT. Translation gives CSVKSGNSNQPQHF. Full variable domain (missing parts from reference TRBV29-1 and TRBJ1-5): SAVISQKPSRDICQRGTSLTIQCQVDSQVTMMFWYRQQPGQSLTLIATANQGSEATYESGFVIDKFPISRPNLTFSTLTVSNMSPEDSSIYLCSVKSGNSNQPQHFGDGTRLSIL.

The chain recombines TRBV5-6 with TRBJ1-2; D ambiguous. CDR1 and CDR2 (germline): SGHDT, YYEEEE. Trimming stripped 0 bases from V and 4 bases from J, with 10 bases between. This CDR3 has 14 amino acids. The CDR3 nucleotides read TGTGCCAGCAGCTTGGGACAACAGCTCTATGGCTACACCTTC. It is translated as CASSLGQQLYGYTF.

The V and J genes are TRBV7-2 and TRBJ1-3; D ambiguous. CDR1 and CDR2 from the germline V gene are SGHTA and FQGNSA. The CDR3 loop spans 14 amino acids. Between the trimmed V and J ends, which lost 2 bases and 1 base, there was a span of 6 bases. CDR3 residues: CASSLSGSGNTIYF. CDR3 coding DNA: TGTGCCAGCAGCTTAAGTGGGTCTGGAAACACCATATATTTT. Variable domain in full (rest from reference TRBV7-2 and TRBJ1-3): GAGVSQSPSNKVTEKGKDVELRCDPISGHTALYWYRQSLGQGLEFLIYFQGNSAPDKSGLPSDRFSAERTGGSVSTLTIQRTQQEDSAVYLCASSLSGSGNTIYFGEGSWLTVV.

CDR3 sequence (DNA): TGTGCCAGCAGCTTGGTCCACTACACTGAAGCTTTCTTT. Its translation: CASSLVHYTEAFF. The rearrangement uses TRBV5-6 and TRBJ1-1, with D unclear. Deletions cut 0 bases from V and 3 bases from J, with 6 bases between. This CDR3 spans 13 amino acids. In germline, CDR1 is SGHDT, CDR2 YYEEEE.

J is TRBJ1-4 and V is TRBV5-1, with D possibly being TRBD1 (6 bases). The CDR3 runs 14 residues. The germline V gene has CDR1 SGHRS and CDR2 YFSETQ. With 5 bases removed from V and 4 bases from J, the gap between germline ends came to 12 bases. Written as DNA, the CDR3 is TGCGCCAGCAGAGGTCGACAGGTTAATGAAAAACTGTTTTTT. It codes for CASRGRQVNEKLFF.

The gene calls are TRBV5-1 and TRBJ1-4; 9 positions agree with TRBD1. Germline-derived CDR1 and CDR2 are SGHRS and YFSETQ. This CDR3 comprises 15 residues. Trimming took 4 bases from V and 6 from J; bases not matched to a gene: 7. The CDR3 coding sequence is TGCGCCAGCAGCCCGGGACAGGGTTCTTATGAAAAACTGTTTTTT. It specifies CASSPGQGSYEKLFF.

The genes are TRBV9 and TRBJ2-7, with 7 bases aligning to TRBD1. The junction had 9 bases not matched to a gene; V was cut back by 0 bases and J by 0 bases. Looked up from germline, CDR1 is SGDLS and CDR2 is YYNGEE. The CDR3 totals 17 residues. CDR3 DNA sequence: TGTGCCAGCAGCGTAGCAACCGGGACAGCTAGCTCCTACGAGCAGTACTTC. It codes for CASSVATGTASSYEQYF. The whole variable domain, filled in from reference TRBV9 and TRBJ2-7, reads DSGVTQTPKHLITATGQRVTLRCSPRSGDLSVYWYQQSLDQGLQFLIQYYNGEERAKGNILERFSAQQFPDLHSELNLSSLELGDSALYFCASSVATGTASSYEQYFGPGTRLTVT.